The 30 T cell receptor beta chains in this list originate from one sample, sequenced in a study of cytomegalovirus exposure and HLA in healthy donors (dated by TCRdb to between 2016 and 2019). The method was the immunoSEQ multiplex PCR assay. The table was pulled from immuneACCESS by TCRdb, which kept in-frame rearrangements only. Such tables lose some clones; where checked, under half of the loss comes from unresolved V genes, and the rest has no known cause. Across this sample there are about 63,000 clones, with about 90% seen only once. Of the sample, more than 0.95% falls within the top ten clones. The sequenced sample consisted of PBMCs. The receptors shown here come from a woman aged 18-29 years in good health and CMV-seronegative.

The J gene is TRBJ2-7, the V gene TRBV27; weak D call: TRBD2 (5 bases). The germline CDR1 and CDR2 sequences are MNHEY and SMNVEV (reference sequence). The CDR3 length is 13 residues. Trimming left V 9 bases short and J 5 bases short, with 17 bases between. The CDR3 spells CASQSGIGHEQYF. The CDR3 DNA reads as TGTGCCAGTCAGTCCGGGATAGGGCACGAGCAGTACTTC.

The chain joins TRBV28 to TRBJ2-5; D call uncertain. CDR1 is MDHEN and CDR2 is SYDVKM in the germline V gene. The CDR3 loop spans 13 amino acids. The V and J ends lost 6 bases and 5 bases respectively, with 13 bases between them. CDR3 nucleotide sequence: TGTGCCAGCAGCCCCCCGTCCGTCGAGACCCAGTACTTC. Translation: CASSPPSVETQYF.

The sample holds one count of this clone. This chain uses TRBV28 with TRBJ2-3, with a possible D match to TRBD2 (6 bases). The ends were cut back, 3 bases at V and 6 bases at J, with 16 bases in the middle. Germline V CDR1 and CDR2: MDHEN, SYDVKM. The CDR3 is made up of 15 amino acids. CDR3 in amino acids: CASSFSGRRGDTQYF. The CDR3 bases are TGTGCCAGCAGTTTTTCCGGGCGTCGGGGGGATACGCAGTATTTT.

The chain combines TRBV11-3 with TRBJ2-2; 7 nucleotides match TRBD1. The CDR3 has 14 amino acids. Per germline, CDR1 SGHNT and CDR2 YENEEA. V lost 4 bases and J lost 5; bases outside the gene matches: 4. This chain's CDR3 is CASSSETGTGELFF. The DNA of the CDR3 is TGTGCCAGCAGCTCGGAGACAGGGACCGGGGAGCTGTTTTTT.

CDR3 sequence (DNA): TGTGCCAGCAGCTTGGGGTGGCGGGGGGCTTACAATGAGCAGTTCTTC. This gives the protein CASSLGWRGAYNEQFF. The rearrangement uses TRBV5-6 and TRBJ2-1, with 8 positions matching TRBD2. The trim removed 0 bases at V and 4 bases at J, leaving 6 bases unmatched. Germline CDR1 is SGHDT and CDR2 is YYEEEE. The CDR3 runs to 16 residues.

This clone occurred many times. The CDR3 DNA reads as TGTGCCAGCAGCCCCAGTCTAGACAGGGATTCCTACAATGAGCAGTTCTTC. This codes for CASSPSLDRDSYNEQFF. The J gene is TRBJ2-1, the V gene TRBV7-9; 7 bases agree with TRBD1. The V gene's germline CDR1 is SEHNR and CDR2 FQNEAQ (reference sequence). This CDR3 has 17 amino acids. The trim removed 5 bases at V and 1 base at J, leaving 11 bases unmatched. Full variable domain (missing parts from reference TRBV7-9 and TRBJ2-1): DTGVSQNPRHKITKRGQNVTFRCDPISEHNRLYWYRQTLGQGPEFLTYFQNEAQLEKSRLLSDRFSAERPKGSFSTLEIQRTEQGDSAMYLCASSPSLDRDSYNEQFFGPGTRLTVL.

In this sample, this clone turned up a few times. This chain uses TRBV19 with TRBJ1-5; D might be TRBD1 (5 bases). Trimming took 7 bases from V and 3 from J, leaving 13 bases between them. This CDR3 is built from 14 residues. Per germline, CDR1 LNHDA and CDR2 SQIVND (reference sequence). The CDR3 here is CASKVRGDNQPQHF. In DNA, the CDR3 is TGTGCCAGTAAAGTTCGGGGGGACAATCAGCCCCAGCATTTT. Filled out from reference TRBV19 and TRBJ1-5, the complete variable domain reads DGGITQSPKYLFRKEGQNVTLSCEQNLNHDAMYWYRQDPGQGLRLIYYSQIVNDFQKGDIAEGYSVSREKKESFPLTVTSAQKNPTAFYLCASKVRGDNQPQHFGDGTRLSIL.

Regarding this clone: The DNA is omitted, as the CDR3 cannot be located on it reliably, and the CDR3 follows TCRdb's listing. The chain employs TRBV6-1 and TRBJ1-2; the table's D call, TRBD1, was not checked against the DNA. CDR1 and CDR2 from the germline V gene are MNHNS and SASEGT. The CDR3 sequence runs 15 residues, both termini included. CDR3 in amino acids: CASSLRFGQGAGDTF.

The rearrangement links TRBV6-1 to TRBJ1-5; tentatively, D is TRBD1 (6 bases). The germline gives CDR1 MNHNS, CDR2 SASEGT. Trimming stripped 2 bases from V and 8 bases from J, with 19 bases between. The CDR3 runs 16 residues. The CDR3 reads CASSENGGQPSEPQHF. CDR3 in DNA: TGTGCCAGCAGTGAAAATGGAGGACAGCCCTCAGAGCCCCAGCATTTT.

The V call is TRBV5-1, the J call TRBJ2-5; 7 bases are shared with TRBD1. Looked up from germline, CDR1 is SGHRS and CDR2 is YFSETQ. Trimming cost V 2 bases and J 3 bases; bases outside gene matches: 4. This CDR3 has 14 amino acids. In DNA, the CDR3 is TGCGCCAGCAGCTTCGGACAGGTCGAAGAGACCCAGTACTTC. Translation gives CASSFGQVEETQYF.

CDR3 region: CASSNRGIVSGELFF. The CDR3 region has the DNA TGTGCCAGCAGCAACAGGGGAATAGTCTCCGGGGAGCTGTTTTTT. The chain employs TRBV27 and TRBJ2-2; TRBD1 aligns across 7 bases. The ends lost 6 bases at V and 6 bases at J; junction bases unmatched: 10. Germline CDR1 MNHEY, CDR2 SMNVEV (reference sequence). CDR3 length: 15 residues.

The chain carries TRBV15 and TRBJ2-2, with 9 positions matching TRBD1. This CDR3 region has 14 residues. Per germline, CDR1 LNHNV and CDR2 YYDKDF (reference sequence). J lost 7 bases, V lost 3 bases, and 3 bases had no gene match. The CDR3 DNA follows: TGTGCCACCAGCAGGGGACAGGGTGACGGGGAGCTGTTTTTT. Protein: CATSRGQGDGELFF.

The V and J genes are TRBV7-6 and TRBJ2-3, with D tentatively TRBD2 (5 bases). The ends were cut back, 5 bases at V and 6 bases at J, with 18 bases in the middle. The germline V gene encodes CDR1 SGHVS and CDR2 FNYEAQ. The CDR3 loop spans 15 amino acids. This CDR3 reads CASSPTGVNADTQYF. The CDR3 DNA reads TGTGCCAGCAGCCCGACCGGGGTGAACGCGGATACGCAGTATTTT.

This sequence joins TRBV30 and TRBJ2-6; D not certain. V lost 0 bases to trimming and J lost 3 bases, with 15 bases between them. Per the germline V gene, CDR1 is GTSNPN and CDR2 is SVGIG (reference sequence). CDR3 size: 17 residues. The CDR3 loop reads CAWSVGLVVGGANVLTF. The DNA of the CDR3 is TGTGCCTGGAGTGTTGGCCTAGTTGTAGGTGGGGCCAACGTCCTGACTTTC.

This clone was observed a single time. The rearrangement uses TRBV10-3 and TRBJ2-1, with 9 bases identical to TRBD2. Germline assignment: CDR1 ENHRY and CDR2 SYGVKD. The CDR3 runs to 13 residues. With V trimmed by 10 bases and J by 4 bases, 5 bases remained unmatched. This chain's CDR3 is CATLAGLYNEQFF. CDR3 nucleotides: TGTGCCACCCTAGCGGGATTATACAATGAGCAGTTCTTC.

The J gene is TRBJ2-5, the V gene TRBV4-1; 14 bases map to TRBD2. The CDR3 has 18 residues. Germline values: CDR1 MGHRA, CDR2 YSYEKL. Unmatched junction bases numbered 8, after V lost 4 bases and J lost 1 base. CDR3 bases: TGCGCCAGCAGCCTAACCGGGACTAGCGGGGGCAGCCAAGAGACCCAGTACTTC. Its translation is CASSLTGTSGGSQETQYF.

The V gene is TRBV6-1, the J gene TRBJ2-7; possible D gene TRBD1, 5 bases. The germline V gene encodes CDR1 MNHNS and CDR2 SASEGT. The CDR3 loop spans 13 amino acids. The germline V and J ends were trimmed by 6 bases and 2 bases, with 11 bases remaining between them. The CDR3 nucleotides read TGTGCCAGCAGCGAAAAGGGGACCTACGAGCAGTACTTC. Translation: CASSEKGTYEQYF.

This clone was counted a few times. This chain links TRBV7-6 with TRBJ1-6, with D uncertain. V gave up 2 bases and J gave up 9 bases, with 8 bases separating them. Germline V gives CDR1 SGHVS, CDR2 FNYEAQ. The CDR3 consists of 13 residues. This chain's CDR3 is CASSLSLFSPLHF. DNA of the CDR3: TGTGCCAGCAGCTTATCGCTATTTTCACCCCTCCACTTT.

The chain is built from TRBV6-5 and TRBJ2-3; weak D call: TRBD2 (6 bases). The CDR3 consists of 15 residues. V lost 0 bases, J lost 7 bases, and 14 bases lay in between. Germline-derived CDR1 and CDR2 are MNHEY and SVGAGI. CDR3 bases: TGTGCCAGCAGTTACTCGGTTACTCGCGGGAATACGCAGTATTTT. Amino acids: CASSYSVTRGNTQYF.

This chain uses TRBV15 with TRBJ2-3; D is unresolved. The CDR3 length is 14 residues. V lost 0 bases to trimming and J lost 2 bases, with 6 bases between them. Germline V CDR1 and CDR2: LNHNV, YYDKDF (reference sequence). CDR3: CATSRDSTTDTQYF. CDR3 DNA: TGTGCCACCAGCAGAGATTCTACCACAGATACGCAGTATTTT.

This clone was counted once. The chain joins TRBV7-8 to TRBJ2-3; 7 bases are a match to TRBD1. This CDR3 comprises 15 residues. The J segment lost 1 base and the V segment lost 2 bases, leaving 3 bases of the junction unmatched. CDR1 and CDR2 (germline): SGHVS, FQNEAQ. CDR3 DNA: TGTGCCAGCAGCTTAAGACAGGGAGGCACAGATACGCAGTATTTT. Protein product: CASSLRQGGTDTQYF. Supplemented by reference TRBV7-8 and TRBJ2-3, the full variable domain reads GAGVSQSPRYKVAKRGQDVALRCDPISGHVSLFWYQQALGQGPEFLTYFQNEAQLDKSGLPSDRFFAERPEGSVSTLKIQRTQQEDSAVYLCASSLRQGGTDTQYFGPGTRLTVL.

This clone has a handful of counts. The rearrangement uses TRBV28 and TRBJ1-6, with D hard to call. Trimming took 3 bases from V and 17 from J, leaving 14 bases between them. From germline, CDR1 is MDHEN and CDR2 SYDVKM. This CDR3 is 12 amino acids long. CDR3 nucleotide sequence: TGTGCCAGCAGTTTCCCCTCACGCCCAGTCCACTTT. Translated, it gives CASSFPSRPVHF.

On this clone: One end of the junction fails to match germline, which may point to a read error. This chain joins TRBV28 and TRBJ1-4; a possible D gene is TRBD1 (6 bases). The CDR3 contains 14 residues. Germline CDR1 MDHEN, CDR2 SYDVKM. CDR3 DNA: TGTGCCAGCAATTTAAGGGGGTCGGGTGAAAAACTGTTTTTT. Amino acids: CASNLRGSGEKLFF.

V and J are TRBV2 and TRBJ2-7, with D possibly matching TRBD1 (6 bases). This CDR3 has 13 residues. V was trimmed by 6 bases and J by 6 bases, leaving 15 bases between them. Germline V gene lookup returns CDR1 SNHLY and CDR2 FYNNEI. Here the CDR3 reads CASRESWTVEQYF. In nucleotides, the CDR3 is TGTGCCAGCAGAGAATCGTGGACAGTCGAGCAGTACTTC.

V and J are TRBV6-1 and TRBJ1-2, with unresolved D. Looked up from germline, CDR1 is MNHNS and CDR2 is SASEGT. CDR3 length: 14 amino acids. V lost 5 bases and J lost 2, with 12 bases in between. CDR3 protein: CASSPAAGNYGYTF. Written as DNA, the CDR3 is TGTGCCAGCAGTCCCGCAGCGGGGAACTATGGCTACACCTTC.

This clone appeared once. V usage is TRBV9 and J usage is TRBJ1-2, with D possibly matching TRBD1 (6 bases). This CDR3 comprises 15 residues. V lost 0 bases to trimming and J lost 0 bases, with 9 bases between them. The germline V gene encodes CDR1 SGDLS and CDR2 YYNGEE. The CDR3 here is CASSVVTGSNYGYTF. The DNA for the CDR3 is TGTGCCAGCAGCGTAGTCACAGGGTCTAACTATGGCTACACCTTC.

This sequence joins TRBV5-4 and TRBJ2-5, with D perhaps TRBD2 (7 bases). CDR3 size: 14 residues. With 7 bases removed from V and 0 bases from J, the gap between germline ends came to 13 bases. Germline CDR1 SGHNT, CDR2 YYREEE (reference sequence). The CDR3 is CASSSGGDQETQYF. The CDR3 bases are TGTGCCAGCTCGTCGGGGGGCGACCAAGAGACCCAGTACTTC. Variable domain in full (rest from reference TRBV5-4 and TRBJ2-5): ETGVTQSPTHLIKTRGQQVTLRCSSQSGHNTVSWYQQALGQGPQFIFQYYREEENGRGNFPPRFSGLQFPNYSSELNVNALELDDSALYLCASSSGGDQETQYFGPGTRLLVL.

The chain carries TRBV2 and TRBJ2-1; 8 bases fit TRBD1. Unmatched junction bases numbered 7, after V lost 4 bases and J lost 2 bases. Looked up from germline, CDR1 is SNHLY and CDR2 is FYNNEI. The CDR3 sequence is 16 residues long. The CDR3 DNA follows: TGTGCCAGCAGTGGCGGACAGGGAGGCACCTACAATGAGCAGTTCTTC. As protein: CASSGGQGGTYNEQFF.

This sequence joins TRBV4-1 and TRBJ2-3, with 8 bases identical to TRBD2. Germline CDR1 is MGHRA and CDR2 is YSYEKL. J lost 0 bases, V lost 1 base, and 9 bases had no gene match. The length of the CDR3 is 18 residues. The CDR3 protein is CASSQGIQRGYSTDTQYF. The CDR3 region has the DNA TGCGCCAGCAGCCAAGGGATCCAGCGGGGGTACAGCACAGATACGCAGTATTTT.

This chain uses TRBV7-9 with TRBJ1-2; a weak D match, TRBD1 (6 bases). The CDR3 is 16 amino acids. Trimming left V 5 bases short and J 7 bases short, with 23 bases between. CDR1 and CDR2 (germline): SEHNR, FQNEAQ (reference sequence). CDR3 residues: CASSPNRRAGDPGYTF. Here the CDR3 DNA reads TGTGCCAGCAGCCCGAACCGCCGGGCAGGGGACCCTGGCTACACCTTC.